Following are 7 T cell receptor beta chains from one sample sequenced in a study of blood T cells in healthy people across ages. Combining a sample-barcoded 5' primer with a J-beta primer mix, a second PCR ran for about 6 to 11 cycles. TCRdb re-called the 5' RACE reads with MiXCR, one entry per CDR3 protein. The data hold about 670,000 distinct CDR3 sequences, with roughly two fifths observed a single time. Sequenced sample: blood. These receptors were taken from a man older than 75 in good health.

The V and J genes are TRBV20-1 and TRBJ2-5; a possible D gene is TRBD1 (6 bases). V lost 1 base to trimming and J lost 11 bases, with 20 bases between them. The V gene's germline CDR1 is DFQATT and CDR2 SNEGSKA (reference sequence). The length of the CDR3 is 14 residues. The CDR3 loop is CSARGGGYRAEQYF. The CDR3 region has the DNA TGCAGTGCTAGAGGAGGCGGTTACAGGGCTGAGCAGTACTTC.

This clonotype has at least ten counts. The rearrangement joins TRBV6-1 to TRBJ1-5; D unresolved. V was clipped by 7 bases and J by 2 bases, with 9 bases between them. This CDR3 has 13 amino acids. In germline, CDR1 is MNHNS, CDR2 SASEGT. CDR3 DNA sequence: TGTGCCAGCATCCCACGGGGCAATCAGCCCCAGCATTTT. It translates to CASIPRGNQPQHF.

A note on this clonotype: A much larger clone lies one base from this, so it may be a read error. V and J are TRBV20-1 and TRBJ2-3; TRBD2 aligns across 10 bases. Germline assignment: CDR1 DFQATT and CDR2 SNEGSKA (reference sequence). The CDR3 loop spans 16 amino acids. The V and J ends lost 2 bases and 4 bases, in that order; junction bases with no gene match: 9. CDR3 coding DNA: TGCAGTGCTAGACCGGGACGAGCGGGAGGGGCAGATACGCAGTATTTT. Amino acids: CSARPGRAGGADTQYF.

Only a few counts were recorded for this clonotype. V gene TRBV27 combines with J gene TRBJ2-7; TRBD1 agrees at 7 bases. The germline V gene encodes CDR1 MNHEY and CDR2 SMNVEV (reference sequence). V was clipped by 3 bases and J by 5 bases; unmatched bases: 16. The CDR3 has 17 residues. Here the CDR3 reads CASSFSSRGRLINEQYF. The CDR3 DNA sequence: TGTGCCAGCAGTTTTTCATCTAGGGGGCGCTTGATTAACGAGCAGTACTTC.

Only a few counts were recorded for this clonotype. The chain uses TRBV7-3 and TRBJ2-3, with D hard to call. The CDR3 is 15 residues long. Per germline, CDR1 SGHTA and CDR2 FQGTGA. Trimming stripped 5 bases from V and 1 base from J, with 13 bases between. The CDR3 nucleotides read TGTGCCAGCAGCCCAACTGGGTCGCGCACAGATACGCAGTATTTT. This sequence encodes CASSPTGSRTDTQYF. Full variable domain (remainder filled in from reference TRBV7-3 and TRBJ2-3): GAGVSQTPSNKVTEKGKYVELRCDPISGHTALYWYRQSLGQGPEFLIYFQGTGAADDSGLPNDRFFAVRPEGSVSTLKIQRTERGDSAVYLCASSPTGSRTDTQYFGPGTRLTVL.

The V gene is TRBV29-1, the J gene TRBJ2-1; 12 bases are a match to TRBD2. Trimming took 6 bases from V and 8 from J; bases not matched to a gene: 8. The CDR3 contains 14 residues. Per the germline V gene, CDR1 is SQVTM and CDR2 is ANQGSEA. CDR3 sequence (DNA): TGCAGCGTCCATCTAGCGGGGGGGCCCTATGAGCAGTTCTTC. Protein: CSVHLAGGPYEQFF.

This chain uses TRBV7-2 with TRBJ2-7; D uncertain. Germline assignment: CDR1 SGHTA and CDR2 FQGNSA. V lost 6 bases, J lost 2 bases, and 14 bases lay in between. The CDR3 has 14 residues. The CDR3 coding sequence is TGTGCCAGCAGTCCTGTTCGGGCCACCTACGAGCAGTACTTC. Translating it yields CASSPVRATYEQYF. Full variable domain (rest looked up from reference TRBV7-2 and TRBJ2-7): GAGVSQSPSNKVTEKGKDVELRCDPISGHTALYWYRQSLGQGLEFLIYFQGNSAPDKSGLPSDRFSAERTGGSVSTLTIQRTQQEDSAVYLCASSPVRATYEQYFGPGTRLTVT.